Listed below are T cell receptor beta chains from one sample, sequenced in a study of naive and memory T cell subsets. TCRdb reprocessed the UMI-ligation and nested PCR reads with MiXCR, giving one entry per CDR3 protein. The profile shows fewer than 150,000 distinct CDR3 sequences, around 21% of them singletons. Specimen: naive CD8+ T cells from blood. The receptors were sampled from a human donor in good health. Each CDR3 is given with its conserved first and last residue. A D gene is named only where the DNA matches it firmly. A row's size may be missing; if present it is once, few, many or a size class.

clone_size	v_call	j_call	d_call	cdr3_nt	cdr3_aa
few	TRBV28	TRBJ2-5	.	TGTGCCAGCAGTTTAGCCGAGACCCAGTACTTC	CASSLAETQYF
.	TRBV28	TRBJ1-4	TRBD1	TGTGCCAGCAAACTGGGACAGGGGAAAAAACTGTTTTTT	CASKLGQGKKLFF
.	TRBV3-1	TRBJ2-7	TRBD2	TGTGCCAGCTCCCCAGCCGGGGGGTCCTACGAGCAGTACTTC	CASSPAGGSYEQYF
.	TRBV20-1	TRBJ2-7	.	TGCAGTGCAAAGACTCGGCAAGTATTGTACGAGCAGTACTTC	CSAKTRQVLYEQYF
few	TRBV7-9	TRBJ2-7	.	TGTGCCAGCAGCTCCCCAGGCGCTCCCTACGAGCAGTACTTC	CASSSPGAPYEQYF
.	TRBV4-1	TRBJ1-1	TRBD1	TGCGCCAGCAGCCAAGTACTGACAGGGGAGAGGACTGAAGCTTTCTTT	CASSQVLTGERTEAFF
few	TRBV6-6	TRBJ2-2	.	TGTGCCAGCAGTTACGGGTCGCCAGGAAACACCGGGGAGCTGTTTTTT	CASSYGSPGNTGELFF
.	TRBV27	TRBJ2-4	.	TGTGCCAGCAGCCCCGGAGCACAGCTAGCCAAAAACATTCAGTACTTC	CASSPGAQLAKNIQYF
few	TRBV6-6	TRBJ1-5	.	TGTGCCAGCACTCTCATCCGGGATACGAGCAATCAGCCCCAGCATTTT	CASTLIRDTSNQPQHF
.	TRBV28	TRBJ2-1	.	TGTGCCAGCAGTTTTACAGGGTCCTACAATGAGCAGTTCTTC	CASSFTGSYNEQFF
.	TRBV5-4	TRBJ2-1	.	TGTGCCAGCAGAAAGGACGGAAGCTCCTACAATGAGCAGTTCTTC	CASRKDGSSYNEQFF
few	TRBV10-3	TRBJ2-5	TRBD1	TGTGCCATCAATTCAGGGGGCCAAGAGACCCAGTACTTC	CAINSGGQETQYF
.	TRBV7-2	TRBJ2-3	.	TGTGCCAGCAGCTTTGAAGTCACGGGAGATACGCAGTATTTT	CASSFEVTGDTQYF
few	TRBV12-3/TRBV12-4	TRBJ2-3	.	TGTGCCAGCAGTTTAGCCTTAATCACAGATACGCAGTATTTT	CASSLALITDTQYF
.	TRBV4-1	TRBJ2-1	.	TGCGCCACCAAGCGGGCCGGGTACAATGAGCAGTTCTTC	CATKRAGYNEQFF
.	TRBV7-8	TRBJ2-1	.	TGTGCCAGCAGCTTTTCAGAGAGCTCCTACAATGAGCAGTTCTTC	CASSFSESSYNEQFF
many	TRBV11-2	TRBJ2-1	TRBD2	TGTGCCAGCAGCCCGACTAGCGGACCTTACAATGAGCAGTTCTTC	CASSPTSGPYNEQFF
few	TRBV30	TRBJ1-1	.	TGTGCCTGGAGTGGGGGGATAGACACTGAAGCTTTCTTT	CAWSGGIDTEAFF
.	TRBV13	TRBJ1-2	.	TGTGCCAGCAGCTCCACCGAGGCTCTCCTTAATGGCTACACCTTC	CASSSTEALLNGYTF
few	TRBV28	TRBJ1-1	TRBD1	TGTGCCAGCCGGGACAGGGCGAACACTGAAGCTTTCTTT	CASRDRANTEAFF
few	TRBV4-1	TRBJ1-1	.	TGCGCCACCCTACCATCAGAGAACACTGAAGCTTTCTTT	CATLPSENTEAFF
once	TRBV12-3/TRBV12-4	TRBJ2-5	.	TGTGCCAGCAGTTTAGAGGCGGGGCTCCAAGAGACCCAGTACTTC	CASSLEAGLQETQYF
.	TRBV5-5	TRBJ1-5	.	TGTGCCAGCAGCTGGGTCCCCGGCAGCAATCAGCCCCAGCATTTT	CASSWVPGSNQPQHF
few	TRBV3-1	TRBJ1-2	.	TGTGCCAGCAGCCAAGAGCGGTCCCACTATGGCTACACCTTC	CASSQERSHYGYTF
few	TRBV10-3	TRBJ2-7	.	TGTGCCATCAGTGAGTCAACCTACGAGCAGTACTTC	CAISESTYEQYF
.	TRBV7-9	TRBJ2-7	.	TGTGCCAGCAGCTCCCCGAACAACGAGCAGTACTTC	CASSSPNNEQYF
few	TRBV7-8	TRBJ2-5	.	TGTGCCAGCAGCTTGTCATTTCCAGAGACCCAGTACTTC	CASSLSFPETQYF
.	TRBV28	TRBJ2-1	.	TGTGCCAGCAGTCAGCGGTTCTCCTACAATGAGCAGTTCTTC	CASSQRFSYNEQFF
.	TRBV7-8	TRBJ2-7	TRBD1	TGTGCCATTTCGGACAGGGTGGACGAGCAGTACTTC	CAISDRVDEQYF
few	TRBV6-5	TRBJ1-1	.	TGTGCCAGCAGTTACAAAGGGAACACTGAAGCTTTCTTT	CASSYKGNTEAFF
few	TRBV12-5	TRBJ1-2	.	TGTGCTAGTGGCCCTCAGGGGTTGGGCTATGGCTACACCTTC	CASGPQGLGYGYTF
few	TRBV28	TRBJ2-6	.	TGTGCCAGCAGTCCCCCTTTAAGGGCTGGGGCCAACGTCCTGACTTTC	CASSPPLRAGANVLTF
.	TRBV6-2/TRBV6-3	TRBJ2-1	.	TGTGCCAGCAGGTACACCTTAGGGCCCTACAATGAGCAGTTCTTC	CASRYTLGPYNEQFF
few	TRBV6-6	TRBJ2-7	.	TGTGCCAGCAGACCCTGGGACATTAACGAGCAGTACTTC	CASRPWDINEQYF
many	TRBV4-1	TRBJ1-1	.	TGCGCCAGCAGCCAAGGGACGGTAGAAGCTTTCTTT	CASSQGTVEAFF
.	TRBV2	TRBJ2-7	TRBD1	TGTGCCAGCACCGAGACAGGGGGCACGATCTACGAGCAGTACTTC	CASTETGGTIYEQYF
many	TRBV20-1	TRBJ2-1	TRBD2	TGCAGTGCTAGAGATCTGCTAGCGGGAGCAATTTACAATGAGCAGTTCTTC	CSARDLLAGAIYNEQFF
.	TRBV6-2/TRBV6-3	TRBJ2-7	.	TGTGCCAGCAGTTACTTGCCCTACGAGCAGTACTTC	CASSYLPYEQYF
.	TRBV27	TRBJ1-1	TRBD1	TGTGCCAGCGGATTGTACAGGGGGAGCACTGAAGCTTTCTTT	CASGLYRGSTEAFF
few	TRBV24-1	TRBJ1-1	.	TGTGCCACCAGCGACAGGAACACTGAAGCTTTCTTT	CATSDRNTEAFF
few	TRBV6-5	TRBJ1-2	TRBD1	TGTGCCAGCAGATTAACAGGGGTGGATGGCTACACCTTC	CASRLTGVDGYTF
.	TRBV18	TRBJ2-1	.	TGTGCCAGCTCACTGGGGGGCATAGGTGCCTACAATGAGCAGTTCTTC	CASSLGGIGAYNEQFF
few	TRBV7-9	TRBJ1-1	.	TGTGCCAGCAGAGTTTCGCCAGAAGCTTTCTTT	CASRVSPEAFF
.	TRBV27	TRBJ2-5	.	TGTGCCAGCAGTTCCACAAACCAAGTAGAGACCCAGTACTTC	CASSSTNQVETQYF
.	TRBV12-5	TRBJ2-1	TRBD2	TGTGCTAGTGGTTTCGTACTAGCGGGAGGATCCTACAATGAGCAGTTCTTC	CASGFVLAGGSYNEQFF
.	TRBV20-1	TRBJ2-7	.	TGCAGTGCTGACGGGAGCGACTCGTTCGAGCAGTACTTC	CSADGSDSFEQYF
.	TRBV4-1	TRBJ2-7	.	TGCGCCAGCAGCCACCCCGGGGGACTGGACTTACGACAGCAGTACTTC	CASSHPGGLDLRQQYF
few	TRBV10-3	TRBJ2-7	.	TGTGCCATCAGTGAGGGAGACTCCTACGAGCAGTACTTC	CAISEGDSYEQYF
few	TRBV4-1	TRBJ2-1	TRBD2	TGCGCCAGCAGCCAAGGCGGGGCGGGAGACTTCAATGAGCAGTTCTTC	CASSQGGAGDFNEQFF
few	TRBV7-2	TRBJ2-7	.	TGTGCCAGCAGCCCCGAATGGGGTCGGGAGCAGTACTTC	CASSPEWGREQYF
few	TRBV27	TRBJ1-1	TRBD1	TGTGCCAGCAGTTGGACAGGGGATCTTTCTGAAGCTTTCTTT	CASSWTGDLSEAFF
few	TRBV6-1	TRBJ1-5	TRBD1	TGTGCCAGCAGTCCATCAGCCAGGGGACAGGGTAACCAGCCCCAGCATTTT	CASSPSARGQGNQPQHF
.	TRBV28	TRBJ2-2	.	TGTGCCAGCAGTTCCCATAGGACCGACGCGAACACCGGGGAGCTGTTTTTT	CASSSHRTDANTGELFF
few	TRBV2	TRBJ2-1	.	TGTGCCAGCAGTCGCTCCGCGTACAATGAGCAGTTCTTC	CASSRSAYNEQFF
few	TRBV6-5	TRBJ2-3	TRBD2	TGTGCCAGCAGTCTGGGACTAGCGGGACGTGATACGCAGTATTTT	CASSLGLAGRDTQYF
.	TRBV3-1	TRBJ2-1	TRBD2	TGTGCCAGCAGCCAAGATGGGCTAGCGGTCTACAATGAGCAGTTCTTC	CASSQDGLAVYNEQFF
few	TRBV28	TRBJ1-6	.	TGTGCCAGCAGCTCATACGGAATACCCCTCCACTTT	CASSSYGIPLHF
.	TRBV7-2	TRBJ2-7	TRBD2	TGTGCCAGCAGCTTAGACCTAGCGGGAGAACTCGACGAGCAGTACTTC	CASSLDLAGELDEQYF